This paragraph reports one T cell receptor beta chain. The data belong to a study of blood T cell repertoires in COVID-19. On the study more broadly: The United States, Italy and Spain supplied acute and convalescent COVID-19 samples. PBMCs, B-cell-depleted T cells, or T cells provided the cDNA or gDNA that made up the material.

The Seattle patients, enrolled during active infection, were followed longitudinally. There are 15 residues in the CDR3. Germline V lookup: CDR1 LNHDA, CDR2 SQIVND (reference sequence). The V gene lost 5 bases and the J gene lost 5 bases, with 15 bases spanning the gap. Original data processing: The authors estimated nucleated cell counts from reference gene primer amplification. Generated by immunoSEQ multiplex PCR, the TCRdb table keeps only in-frame clones and is missing some. V and J calls and clone size follow that table, whereas D and trimming were derived from the DNA. The data contain approximately 300,000 clones, around 90% of them singletons.

Sequencing used peripheral blood. This sequence originates from a woman younger than 45 with COVID-19, enrolled during active disease. The V and J genes are TRBV19 and TRBJ1-4; possible D gene TRBD1, 5 bases. CDR3 sequence (DNA): TGTGCCAGTAGTCCCCAGGGCGCGGGGAATGAAAAACTGTTTTTT. Encoded protein: CASSPQGAGNEKLFF. The complete variable domain, with remaining parts taken from reference TRBV19 and TRBJ1-4, reads DGGITQSPKYLFRKEGQNVTLSCEQNLNHDAMYWYRQDPGQGLRLIYYSQIVNDFQKGDIAEGYSVSREKKESFPLTVTSAQKNPTAFYLCASSPQGAGNEKLFFGSGTQLSVL.